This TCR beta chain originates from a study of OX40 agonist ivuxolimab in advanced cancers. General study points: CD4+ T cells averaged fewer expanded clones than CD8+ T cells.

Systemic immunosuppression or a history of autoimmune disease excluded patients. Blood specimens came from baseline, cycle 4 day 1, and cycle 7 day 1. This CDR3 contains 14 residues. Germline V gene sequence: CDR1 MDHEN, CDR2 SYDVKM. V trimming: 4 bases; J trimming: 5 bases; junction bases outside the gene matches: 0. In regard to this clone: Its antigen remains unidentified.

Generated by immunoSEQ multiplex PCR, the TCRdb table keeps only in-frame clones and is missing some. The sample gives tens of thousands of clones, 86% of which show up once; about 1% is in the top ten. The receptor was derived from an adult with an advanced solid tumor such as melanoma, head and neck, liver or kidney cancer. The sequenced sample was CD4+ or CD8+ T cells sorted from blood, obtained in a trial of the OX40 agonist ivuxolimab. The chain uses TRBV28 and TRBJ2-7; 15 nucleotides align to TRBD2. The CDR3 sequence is CASSWTSGRDEQYF. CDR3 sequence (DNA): TGTGCCAGCAGTTGGACTAGCGGGAGGGACGAGCAGTACTTC.